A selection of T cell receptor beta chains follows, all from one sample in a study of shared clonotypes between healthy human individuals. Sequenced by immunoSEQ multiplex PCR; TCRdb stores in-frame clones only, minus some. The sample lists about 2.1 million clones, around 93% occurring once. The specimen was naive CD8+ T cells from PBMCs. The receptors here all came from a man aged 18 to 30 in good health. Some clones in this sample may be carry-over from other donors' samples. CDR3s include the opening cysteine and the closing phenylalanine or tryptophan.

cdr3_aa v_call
CASSFGGDIQYF TRBV7-9
CASSQGRDWSAFF TRBV4-2
CASSKLQGGIYNEQFF TRBV7-9
CASSQVDQGLRYEQYF TRBV4-1
CASSEALHSDGDGGRAYEQYF TRBV2
CPWGQSRGAEAFF TRBV5-3
CASSPFRGSSEKLFF TRBV27
CASFLGTEAFF TRBV6-5
CAGPGTSAYEQYF TRBV28
CASSKRGTSGSPETQYF TRBV21-1
CASSPALGIPNEKLFF TRBV7-9
CASSFGLGVRDEQFF TRBV5-1
CAWSGMNTEAFF TRBV30
CASSRRQGPGETQYF TRBV7-9
CASSVEGAFRYGYTF TRBV9
CASSLLGQGDDGYTF TRBV7-9
CASSHRVNEQFF TRBV5-1
CASSQPEGPSSGNTIYF TRBV4-2
CASSLGTSGSTDTQYF TRBV5-4
CASSVVPAGLTDTQYF TRBV9
CASSPGTGEITGELFF TRBV27
CASSPTLAGVSDTQYF TRBV5-1
CASSVGTSGRGEQYF TRBV5-1
CSVGQLNTEAFF TRBV29-1
CSGTGGEEKLFF TRBV29-1
CASSLTGVTSEQYF TRBV11-1
CASSPGTEASYEQYF TRBV5-4
CAIGTATYNEQFF TRBV10-3
CASSYVAGEGETQYF TRBV7-7
CASSPYGYTEAFF TRBV28
CASSYYTLHYGYTF TRBV6-5
CASSLTPSAGKNYGYTF TRBV7-8
CASSLWAGTSSYNEQFF TRBV27
CASSPSLHYEQYF TRBV27
CASSLDGTGAYGYTF TRBV5-8
CASRETGGGTEAFF TRBV19
CASSERGSRGYQETQYF TRBV9
CASSTGTSGFNEQFF TRBV7-9
CASGLTGGGEQYF TRBV12-5
CASSLRDPGQENTEAFF TRBV7-9
CASGLLMDSRQETQYF TRBV12-5
CASSARQGRQETQYF TRBV9
CASRGVMGVYGYTF TRBV5-6
CASSGTVYNEQFF TRBV19
CASSRTRGAITDTQYF TRBV27
CASSPGLAGQGETQYF TRBV11-1
CASSLARDRGANVLTF TRBV11-2
CASSFPVETGEVTQYF TRBV5-1
CASSSLAGGSREQYF TRBV27
CASSLKREDPAFSYEQYF TRBV7-9
CATLDRGSYEQYF TRBV6-1
CASSSGLGGYEQYF TRBV28
CASSLGQGSQYF TRBV11-2
CAISDRGDTQYF TRBV10-3
CASSATSGRAVENEQFF TRBV27
CASSSRPTGETQYF TRBV7-9
CASSQREVVSEQYF TRBV28